The 18 T cell receptor beta chains listed next were all sequenced from one sample in a study of CD8+CD57+ T cells in acquired aplastic anemia. Both TCR beta VDJ combination and CDR3 sequence profiling were carried out. Genomic DNA was the template for this profiling. Via MiXCR, TCRdb re-called the reads, giving one row per CDR3 protein. The data show 150,000 to 200,000 distinct CDR3 sequences, around three fifths seen once. The sequencing input was sorted CD4+, CD8+, or CD8+CD57+ T cells (not recorded which) from PBMCs. The receptors originated from a human donor with severe aplastic anemia or a healthy control (not recorded which).

The rearrangement links TRBV4-3 to TRBJ2-6; no definite D call. CDR1 LGHNA and CDR2 YSLEER come from the germline V gene. The germline V and J ends were trimmed by 0 bases and 0 bases, with 9 bases remaining between them. The CDR3 covers 17 residues. CDR3 region: CASSQDWLNSGANVLTF. CDR3 coding DNA: TGCGCCAGCAGCCAAGATTGGCTGAACTCTGGGGCCAACGTCCTGACTTTC.

The J gene is TRBJ1-5, the V gene TRBV7-9; D possibly corresponds to TRBD1 (5 bases). The ends were cut back, 5 bases at V and 1 base at J, with 12 bases in the middle. The germline gives CDR1 SEHNR, CDR2 FQNEAQ (reference sequence). The CDR3 contains 15 residues. CDR3 in amino acids: CASSQGDLSNQPQHF. The CDR3, as DNA: TGTGCCAGCAGCCAAGGGGACTTGAGCAATCAGCCCCAGCATTTT.

This clonotype came up a few times. The J gene is TRBJ1-1, the V gene TRBV2, with D tentatively TRBD1 (5 bases). Germline V gene lookup returns CDR1 SNHLY and CDR2 FYNNEI. Deletions cut 7 bases from V and 0 bases from J, with 9 bases between. This CDR3 is 13 amino acids long. The CDR3 spells CASKGDMNTEAFF. The CDR3 DNA reads as TGTGCCAGCAAAGGGGATATGAACACTGAAGCTTTCTTT.

This clonotype was counted only a few times. This sequence joins TRBV7-8 and TRBJ1-5; 9 nucleotides agree with TRBD1. The V segment lost 1 base and the J segment 4 bases; nucleotides outside the gene matches: 2. This CDR3 is built from 15 residues. Germline CDR1 SGHVS, CDR2 FQNEAQ. The CDR3 is CASSLVGTGNQPQHF. The DNA for the CDR3 is TGTGCCAGCAGCTTAGTGGGGACAGGGAATCAGCCCCAGCATTTT.

This clonotype has just one count. The junction does not match germline at one end; this may be a read error. The J gene is TRBJ2-7, the V gene TRBV12-3 or TRBV12-4; D unresolved. The CDR3 contains 12 residues. For the CDR3, the DNA is TGTGCCAGCAGCCGAGCCGCCTACGGGCAGTACTTC. Amino acids: CASSRAAYGQYF.

The chain recombines TRBV12-3 or TRBV12-4 with TRBJ2-5; the match to TRBD2 covers 11 bases. The V and J ends lost 6 bases and 9 bases, in that order; junction bases with no gene match: 9. This CDR3 region has 14 residues. The chain's CDR3 is CASSSTTSGAAQYF. The CDR3 DNA follows: TGTGCCAGCAGCTCCACGACTAGCGGGGCCGCCCAGTACTTC.

This rearrangement joins TRBV7-9 to TRBJ1-4; TRBD1 matches 9 bases. The CDR3 sequence is 14 residues long. Germline CDR1 is SEHNR and CDR2 is FQNEAQ (reference sequence). The J segment lost 11 bases and the V segment lost 5 bases, leaving 9 bases of the junction unmatched. This CDR3 is CASSPSGTGSKLFF. The CDR3 DNA is TGTGCCAGCAGCCCGTCGGGGACAGGGAGTAAACTGTTTTTT.

The genes are TRBV4-2 and TRBJ2-1; 12 bases agree with TRBD1. This CDR3 is 17 amino acids long. Germline V CDR1 and CDR2: LGHNA, YNFKEQ. After removal of 1 base from V and 5 bases from J, the junction contained 6 bases not matched to a gene. As DNA, the CDR3 is TGTGCCAGCAGCCAAGCCGGGACAGGGGGCGTAAACAATGAGCAGTTCTTC. Translated, it gives CASSQAGTGGVNNEQFF.

As for this clonotype: This CDR3 fails to terminate in the conserved phenylalanine or tryptophan, so it likely reflects a read error. It is unclear where the CDR3 begins or ends on the DNA, so no DNA is shown, and the CDR3 is as TCRdb lists it. This chain joins TRBV7-9 and TRBJ1-5. Germline V lookup: CDR1 SEHNR, CDR2 FQNEAQ (reference sequence). The CDR3 adds up to 13 amino acids, both ends counted. This CDR3 is CASSLEPISPSMV.

There are many counts of this clonotype. This chain links TRBV25-1 with TRBJ2-1; D gene unclear. Germline values: CDR1 MGHDK, CDR2 SYGVNS. Deletions cut 10 bases from V and 7 bases from J, with 11 bases between. The CDR3 is made up of 11 amino acids. Here the CDR3 DNA reads TGTGCCACCCACCAAGAAAATGAGCAGTTCTTC. Protein: CATHQENEQFF.

The rearrangement joins TRBV12-3 or TRBV12-4 to TRBJ2-6; D is unclear. This CDR3 region has 15 residues. Deletions cut 6 bases from V and 0 bases from J, with 9 bases between. CDR3 in DNA: TGTGCCAGCAGCCGTGACACCTCTGGGGCCAACGTCCTGACTTTC. This codes for CASSRDTSGANVLTF.

V is TRBV4-1 and J is TRBJ1-5, with D possibly being TRBD1 (5 bases). Trimming pared 1 base from V and 7 bases from J, leaving 14 bases between. CDR1 is MGHRA, CDR2 YSYEKL, per germline. The CDR3 length is 15 residues. The CDR3 loop is CASSQVYQGWQPQHF. CDR3 in DNA: TGCGCCAGCAGCCAAGTATACCAGGGTTGGCAGCCCCAGCATTTT.

V gene TRBV19 combines with J gene TRBJ2-7; 7 nucleotides match TRBD2. The ends lost 5 bases at V and 7 bases at J; junction bases unmatched: 14. Germline CDR1 and CDR2: LNHDA and SQIVND (reference sequence). CDR3 length: 15 residues. The CDR3 DNA follows: TGTGCCAGTAGTGCACGGGGGGTTAACGGTAGGGAGCAGTACTTC. Residues: CASSARGVNGREQYF.

The V call is TRBV24-1, the J call TRBJ2-7, with 9 bases identical to TRBD1. The V and J ends lost 9 bases and 0 bases, in that order; junction bases with no gene match: 20. Germline V gene sequence: CDR1 KGHDR, CDR2 SFDVKD. This CDR3 is built from 19 residues. This chain's CDR3 is CATLTPGQGQLWGSYEQYF. CDR3 coding DNA: TGTGCCACCCTTACCCCGGGACAGGGACAATTATGGGGCTCCTACGAGCAGTACTTC.

The CDR3 bases are TGCAGTGCTACTGGGCAGGGCTATCAGCCCCAGCATTTT. This gives the protein CSATGQGYQPQHF. The genes are TRBV20-1 and TRBJ1-5; tentatively, D is TRBD1 (5 bases). V lost 4 bases, J lost 5 bases, and 12 bases lay in between. This CDR3 has 13 residues. In germline, CDR1 is DFQATT, CDR2 SNEGSKA (reference sequence).

V gene TRBV7-2 combines with J gene TRBJ2-7; D might be TRBD2 (6 bases). Trimming pared 1 base from V and 7 bases from J, leaving 11 bases between. This CDR3 is built from 13 residues. Germline CDR1 reads SGHTA; CDR2 reads FQGNSA. CDR3 protein: CASSLVQEGEQYF. Here the CDR3 DNA reads TGTGCCAGCAGCTTAGTACAGGAGGGAGAGCAGTACTTC. Complete variable domain (other parts from reference TRBV7-2 and TRBJ2-7): GAGVSQSPSNKVTEKGKDVELRCDPISGHTALYWYRQSLGQGLEFLIYFQGNSAPDKSGLPSDRFSAERTGGSVSTLTIQRTQQEDSAVYLCASSLVQEGEQYFGPGTRLTVT.

This clonotype was recorded many times. The V gene is TRBV20-1, the J gene TRBJ2-7, with 7 positions matching TRBD2. Germline CDR1 is DFQATT and CDR2 is SNEGSKA (reference sequence). The V segment lost 3 bases and the J segment 0 bases; nucleotides outside the gene matches: 2. This CDR3 is built from 13 residues. The CDR3 reads CSASPGGSYEQYF. The CDR3, as DNA: TGCAGTGCTAGCCCGGGGGGCTCCTACGAGCAGTACTTC.

This clonotype has just one count. This chain connects TRBV2 to TRBJ2-2; D is undetermined. Germline V CDR1 and CDR2: SNHLY, FYNNEI. Trimming cost V 7 bases and J 6 bases, with 9 bases left between them. This CDR3 has 12 amino acids. The CDR3 region has the DNA TGTGCCAGCATCAGGCCGCCCGGGGAGCTGTTTTTT. It encodes CASIRPPGELFF.